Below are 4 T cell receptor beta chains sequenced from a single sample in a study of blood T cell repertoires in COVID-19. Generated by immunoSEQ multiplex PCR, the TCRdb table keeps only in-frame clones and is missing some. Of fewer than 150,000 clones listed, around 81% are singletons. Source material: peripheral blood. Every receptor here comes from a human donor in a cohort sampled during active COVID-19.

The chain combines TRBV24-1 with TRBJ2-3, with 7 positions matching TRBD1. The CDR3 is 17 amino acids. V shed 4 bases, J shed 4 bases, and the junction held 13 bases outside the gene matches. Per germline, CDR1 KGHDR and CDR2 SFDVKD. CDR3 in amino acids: CATSDPTGALGADTQYF. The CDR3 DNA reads TGTGCCACCAGTGACCCCACAGGGGCGTTAGGTGCAGATACGCAGTATTTT.

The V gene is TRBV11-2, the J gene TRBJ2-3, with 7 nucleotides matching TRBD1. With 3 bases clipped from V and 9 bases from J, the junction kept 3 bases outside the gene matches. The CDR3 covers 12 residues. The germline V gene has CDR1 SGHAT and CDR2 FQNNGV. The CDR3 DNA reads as TGTGCCAGCAGCTTTACAGGGGCGACGCAGTATTTT. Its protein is CASSFTGATQYF.

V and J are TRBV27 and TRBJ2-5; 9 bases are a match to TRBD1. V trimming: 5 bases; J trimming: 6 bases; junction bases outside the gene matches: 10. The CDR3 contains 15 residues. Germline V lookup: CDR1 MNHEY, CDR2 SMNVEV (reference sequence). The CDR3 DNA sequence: TGTGCCAGCAGTCAAACCGGGACAGGGAAAAAGACCCAGTACTTC. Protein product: CASSQTGTGKKTQYF.

The CDR3 spells CASSPGTSGNQPQHF. The CDR3 DNA is TGTGCCAGCAGCCCAGGAACATCCGGCAATCAGCCCCAGCATTTT. The V and J genes are TRBV7-2 and TRBJ1-5; no clear D. Per germline, CDR1 SGHTA and CDR2 FQGNSA. CDR3 length equals 15 residues. Trimming cost V 5 bases and J 2 bases, with 13 bases left between them. The full variable domain, rest sourced from reference TRBV7-2 and TRBJ1-5, is GAGVSQSPSNKVTEKGKDVELRCDPISGHTALYWYRQSLGQGLEFLIYFQGNSAPDKSGLPSDRFSAERTGGSVSTLTIQRTQQEDSAVYLCASSPGTSGNQPQHFGDGTRLSIL.